This T cell receptor (beta chain) came from a study of control samples from healthy donors and cancer patients. Data came from immunoSEQ multiplex PCR; TCRdb stores just in-frame clones and leaves some out. This listing includes some 190,000 clones. The CDR3 extends over 13 amino acids. Trimming took off 4 bases at V and 1 base at J, with 7 bases between the two ends. The chain combines TRBV12-3 or TRBV12-4 with TRBJ1-2; no firm D call. Sequencing was done on a sample of blood. This receptor was taken from a woman in her 30s in good health. CDR3 sequence reads: CASSSTRNYGYTF. CDR3 DNA sequence: TGTGCCAGCAGTTCGACCCGTAACTATGGCTACACCTTC.